This section outlines one T cell receptor beta chain sequence together with its context. Its cognate antigen is unknown. The study drew its donors from healthy HIV-negative adults without recent acute infections or vaccinations. CD4+ cells yielded CD45RA+ naive and CD45RA-negative memory subsets. Roughly 200 ng DNA, about 33,000 T cell genomes, went into each sorted-subset replicate PCR. TCRdb keeps only in-frame clones here, not all; method: immunoSEQ multiplex PCR. The repertoire holds about 980,000 clones, around 80% seen once, with about 1.5% in the top ten. These data are taken from a study of shared clonotypes between healthy human individuals. The study's findings and limits: Among donors, sharing of clonotypes was expected to be affected by sequencing depth.

The specimen sequenced was memory CD4+ T cells sorted from blood. Specified subset: CD45RA-negative fraction. The TCR comes from a man younger than 35 in good health.

The CDR3 loop is CASSPRGSSGANVLTF. The CDR3 nucleotides are TGTGCCAGCAGCCCCAGGGGGAGCTCTGGGGCCAACGTCCTGACTTTC. The chain combines TRBV7-9 with TRBJ2-6, with TRBD1 matching 7 bases. V dropped 5 bases and J dropped 0; count of bases not matched to a gene: 4. This CDR3 has 16 residues. Germline CDR1 reads SEHNR; CDR2 reads FQNEAQ (reference sequence).